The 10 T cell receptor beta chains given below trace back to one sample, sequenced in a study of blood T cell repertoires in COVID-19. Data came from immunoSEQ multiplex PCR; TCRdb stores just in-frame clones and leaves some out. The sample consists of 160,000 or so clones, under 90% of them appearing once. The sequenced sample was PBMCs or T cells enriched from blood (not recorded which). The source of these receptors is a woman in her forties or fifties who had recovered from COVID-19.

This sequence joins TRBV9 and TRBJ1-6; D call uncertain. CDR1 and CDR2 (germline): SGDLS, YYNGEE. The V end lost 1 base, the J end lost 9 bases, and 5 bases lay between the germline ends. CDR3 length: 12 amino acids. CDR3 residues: CASSVYGSPLHF. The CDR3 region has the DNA TGTGCCAGCAGCGTATACGGTTCACCCCTCCACTTT.

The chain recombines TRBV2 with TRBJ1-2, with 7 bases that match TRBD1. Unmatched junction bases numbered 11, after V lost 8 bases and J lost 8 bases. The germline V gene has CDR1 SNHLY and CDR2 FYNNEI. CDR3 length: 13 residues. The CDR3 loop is CASANDRVYGYTF. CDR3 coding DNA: TGTGCCAGCGCCAACGACAGGGTTTACGGCTACACCTTC.

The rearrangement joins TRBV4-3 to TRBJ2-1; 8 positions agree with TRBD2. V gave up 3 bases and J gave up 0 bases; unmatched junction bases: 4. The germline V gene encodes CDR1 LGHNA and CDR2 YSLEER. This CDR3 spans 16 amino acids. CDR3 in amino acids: CASSHLRGASYNEQFF. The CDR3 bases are TGCGCCAGCAGCCATTTGCGGGGGGCCTCCTACAATGAGCAGTTCTTC.

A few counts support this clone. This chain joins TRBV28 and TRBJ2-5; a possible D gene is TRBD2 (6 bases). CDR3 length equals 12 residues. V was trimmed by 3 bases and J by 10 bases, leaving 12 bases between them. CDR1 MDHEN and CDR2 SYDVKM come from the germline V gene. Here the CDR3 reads CASSLGLPFQYF. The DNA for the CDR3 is TGTGCCAGCAGTTTGGGACTCCCTTTCCAGTACTTC.

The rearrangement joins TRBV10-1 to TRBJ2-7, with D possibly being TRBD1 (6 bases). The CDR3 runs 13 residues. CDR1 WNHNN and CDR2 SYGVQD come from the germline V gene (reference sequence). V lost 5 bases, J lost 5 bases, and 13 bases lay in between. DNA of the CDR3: TGCGCCAGCAGTCTGACAGGTAGGCACGAGCAGTACTTC. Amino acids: CASSLTGRHEQYF.

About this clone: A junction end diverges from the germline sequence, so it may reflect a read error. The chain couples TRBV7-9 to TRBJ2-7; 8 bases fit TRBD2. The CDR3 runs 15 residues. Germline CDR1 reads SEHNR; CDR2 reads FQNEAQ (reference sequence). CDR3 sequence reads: CASSSGLAPSDEQYF. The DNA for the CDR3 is TGTGCCAGCAGCTCCGGACTAGCTCCCTCCGACGAGCAGTACTTC.

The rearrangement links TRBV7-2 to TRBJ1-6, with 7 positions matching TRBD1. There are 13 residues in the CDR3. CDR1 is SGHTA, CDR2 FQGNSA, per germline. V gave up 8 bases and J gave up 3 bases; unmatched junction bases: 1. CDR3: CASGTDYNSPLHF. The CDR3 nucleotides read TGTGCCAGCGGGACAGACTATAATTCACCCCTCCACTTT.

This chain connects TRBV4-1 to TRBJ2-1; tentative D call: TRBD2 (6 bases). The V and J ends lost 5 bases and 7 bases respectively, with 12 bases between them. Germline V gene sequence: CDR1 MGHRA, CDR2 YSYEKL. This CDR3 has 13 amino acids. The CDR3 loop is CASSWDSGNEQFF. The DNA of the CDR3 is TGCGCCAGCAGCTGGGACTCAGGGAATGAGCAGTTCTTC.

CDR3 sequence (DNA): TGTGCCAGCAGCCATATACTGAGCTCCTACAATGAGCAGTTCTTC. It translates to CASSHILSSYNEQFF. This chain links TRBV5-6 with TRBJ2-1; no clear D. CDR1 and CDR2 from the germline V gene are SGHDT and YYEEEE. V lost 4 bases to trimming and J lost 0 bases, with 11 bases between them. The CDR3 spans 15 residues.

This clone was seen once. CDR3 amino acids: CASSLKQGLEQFF. The CDR3 DNA reads TGTGCCAGCAGCTTAAAACAGGGTCTCGAGCAGTTCTTC. The rearrangement joins TRBV7-3 to TRBJ2-1, with D perhaps matching TRBD1 (6 bases). Germline assignment: CDR1 SGHTA and CDR2 FQGTGA. V was shortened by 1 base and J by 10 bases, with 11 bases between the two germline ends. There are 13 residues in the CDR3.